This TCR beta chain was sequenced during a study of cytomegalovirus exposure and HLA in healthy donors. Trimming at V came to 5 bases and at J to 0 bases, leaving 4 bases not matched to a gene. CDR1 and CDR2 from the germline V gene are SGHNT and YENEEA. The CDR3 length is 17 residues. It was with 60 Vbeta and 13 Jbeta primers that the PCR ran. Sequencing was performed with immunoSEQ multiplex PCR; in TCRdb, only in-frame clones are kept and a portion is missing. The sample includes under 130,000 clones, roughly 80% of them seen just once. Only a few counts were recorded for this clone. V and J are TRBV11-3 and TRBJ2-2, with 12 bases matching TRBD2. Sample: PBMCs. The clonotype was recovered from a woman aged 35 to 49 in good health and CMV-seropositive. CDR3 bases: TGTGCCAGCAGCCGGGGACTAGCGGGCCCGAACACCGGGGAGCTGTTTTTT. Encoded protein: CASSRGLAGPNTGELFF.